Listed below are T cell receptor beta chains from one sample, sequenced in a study of T cell responses to AZD1222 COVID-19 vaccine. The method was immunoSEQ multiplex PCR; TCRdb's version includes in-frame clones alone and lacks a portion of them. The sample holds about 100,000 clones, 91% seen once. The specimen comprised peripheral blood, sampled 28 days after the second AZD1222 dose. The origin of the receptors is an adult who received the AZD1222 COVID-19 vaccine. Each CDR3 is given with its conserved first and last residue. D genes are given only for firm matches. The size field is filled for only some rows; it gives once, few, many or a size class.

cdr3_nt: TGCGCCAGCAGCTTGGGTCAGGGGGATGAGCAGTACTTC
cdr3_aa: CASSLGQGDEQYF
clone_size: -
d_call: TRBD1
j_call: TRBJ2-7
v_call: TRBV5-1

cdr3_nt: TGCGCCAGCAGCCCTACAACTAGCGGGGTCTGGACCGGGGAGCTGTTTTTT
cdr3_aa: CASSPTTSGVWTGELFF
clone_size: once
d_call: TRBD2
j_call: TRBJ2-2
v_call: TRBV4-1

cdr3_nt: TGTGCCAGCAGTTTATTTCGGGGAGATCAGCCCCAGCATTTT
cdr3_aa: CASSLFRGDQPQHF
clone_size: -
d_call: -
j_call: TRBJ1-5
v_call: TRBV27

cdr3_nt: TGTGCCAGCAGTGAAGCGTCTGGGGACACGAAGGAGTATTTT
cdr3_aa: CASSEASGDTKEYF
clone_size: -
d_call: -
j_call: TRBJ2-3
v_call: TRBV6-1

cdr3_nt: TGTGCCAGCAGTTCTACAGGGGGCGACTATGGCTACACCTTC
cdr3_aa: CASSSTGGDYGYTF
clone_size: -
d_call: TRBD1
j_call: TRBJ1-2
v_call: TRBV28

cdr3_nt: TGTGCCAGCAGCTTGAAGGACCCGGGACGGAGCACAGATACGCAGTATTTT
cdr3_aa: CASSLKDPGRSTDTQYF
clone_size: few
d_call: -
j_call: TRBJ2-3
v_call: TRBV5-5

cdr3_nt: TGTGCCAGCAGTCCCCGGACAGGGGGGAATTCACCCCTCCACTTT
cdr3_aa: CASSPRTGGNSPLHF
clone_size: -
d_call: TRBD1
j_call: TRBJ1-6
v_call: TRBV28

cdr3_nt: TGTGCCAGTAGCCTTCCCCCCGGGGACTACCGCTCCTACAATGAGCAGTTCTTC
cdr3_aa: CASSLPPGDYRSYNEQFF
clone_size: -
d_call: TRBD2
j_call: TRBJ2-1
v_call: TRBV19

cdr3_nt: TGTGCCAGCAGCTTAGAAGGATCCTCTTACACCTTC
cdr3_aa: CASSLEGSSYTF
clone_size: -
d_call: -
j_call: TRBJ1-2
v_call: TRBV7-9

cdr3_nt: TGTGCCAGCAGCTCCTTTCCTAATGAAAAACTGTTTTTT
cdr3_aa: CASSSFPNEKLFF
clone_size: -
d_call: -
j_call: TRBJ1-4
v_call: TRBV3-1/TRBV3-2

cdr3_nt: TGTGCCAGCAGCTCGGAGGTCGGGAGATTTGGGGAGCTGTTTTTT
cdr3_aa: CASSSEVGRFGELFF
clone_size: -
d_call: -
j_call: TRBJ2-2
v_call: TRBV7-2

cdr3_nt: TGTGCCAGCAGCCAAGGTAACAATGAGCAGTTCTTC
cdr3_aa: CASSQGNNEQFF
clone_size: -
d_call: -
j_call: TRBJ2-1
v_call: TRBV3-1/TRBV3-2

cdr3_nt: TGCGCCAGCAGTGAGTCCAAGAACTATGGCTACACCTTC
cdr3_aa: CASSESKNYGYTF
clone_size: -
d_call: -
j_call: TRBJ1-2
v_call: TRBV10-1

cdr3_nt: TGTGCCAGCAGCCGGGGACAGAAAAACTATGGCTACACCTTC
cdr3_aa: CASSRGQKNYGYTF
clone_size: once
d_call: TRBD1
j_call: TRBJ1-2
v_call: TRBV7-9

cdr3_nt: TGCGCCAGTCGAAAAACCCCTGGGGCCGGGGAGCTGTTTTTT
cdr3_aa: CASRKTPGAGELFF
clone_size: -
d_call: -
j_call: TRBJ2-2
v_call: TRBV5-1

cdr3_nt: TGCGCCAGCAGCCAAGATCGGGGGGCGCAGGAGACCCAGTACTTC
cdr3_aa: CASSQDRGAQETQYF
clone_size: -
d_call: -
j_call: TRBJ2-5
v_call: TRBV4-1

cdr3_nt: TGTGCCAGCAGTCCCGGGACAGGGACCGGCTACACCTTC
cdr3_aa: CASSPGTGTGYTF
clone_size: -
d_call: TRBD1
j_call: TRBJ1-2
v_call: TRBV28

cdr3_nt: TGTGCCAGCAGTTTAGCGGGTGGCAATCGTCAGCCCCAGCATTTT
cdr3_aa: CASSLAGGNRQPQHF
clone_size: -
d_call: -
j_call: TRBJ1-5
v_call: TRBV27

cdr3_nt: TGTGCCGTACAGGACAGTCAGAACACTGAAGCTTTCTTT
cdr3_aa: CAVQDSQNTEAFF
clone_size: once
d_call: -
j_call: TRBJ1-1
v_call: TRBV24-1

cdr3_nt: TGTGCCACCAGCAGAGGTATGGTAAATCAGCCCCAGCATTTT
cdr3_aa: CATSRGMVNQPQHF
clone_size: few
d_call: -
j_call: TRBJ1-5
v_call: TRBV15

cdr3_nt: TGCGCCAGCAGCCAAGTGTTAGTGGCAGGATCGGATGGCTACACCTTC
cdr3_aa: CASSQVLVAGSDGYTF
clone_size: -
d_call: -
j_call: TRBJ1-2
v_call: TRBV4-3

cdr3_nt: TGTGCCAGCAGGGGGGTTTCGTCTGTCCTGCCCCAGCATTTT
cdr3_aa: CASRGVSSVLPQHF
clone_size: -
d_call: -
j_call: TRBJ1-5
v_call: TRBV2

cdr3_nt: TGTGCCAGCAGTTTGGGGGTTTGGGATCAGCCCCAGCATTTT
cdr3_aa: CASSLGVWDQPQHF
clone_size: -
d_call: -
j_call: TRBJ1-5
v_call: TRBV27

cdr3_nt: TGTGCCAGTAGATCAGGGGGCTCCTGGGAAAAACTGTTTTTT
cdr3_aa: CASRSGGSWEKLFF
clone_size: -
d_call: TRBD1
j_call: TRBJ1-4
v_call: TRBV19

cdr3_nt: TGTGCCAGCGGCAGGGTCTCGACTCCCACCGGGGAGCTGTTTTTT
cdr3_aa: CASGRVSTPTGELFF
clone_size: -
d_call: -
j_call: TRBJ2-2
v_call: TRBV7-3

cdr3_nt: TGCGCCAGCAGCCCGGGCCCGACAGGGAGTTTTTCACCCCTCCACTTT
cdr3_aa: CASSPGPTGSFSPLHF
clone_size: -
d_call: TRBD1
j_call: TRBJ1-6
v_call: TRBV5-1

cdr3_nt: TGTGCCAGTAGTATAGCGGCCTCGGGTAGTCAGCCCCAGCATTTT
cdr3_aa: CASSIAASGSQPQHF
clone_size: -
d_call: -
j_call: TRBJ1-5
v_call: TRBV19

cdr3_nt: TGTGCCAGCAGCCGGACTAGCGGGAATAATGAGCAGTTCTTC
cdr3_aa: CASSRTSGNNEQFF
clone_size: -
d_call: TRBD2
j_call: TRBJ2-1
v_call: TRBV5-6

cdr3_nt: TGTGCCAGCAGTTTTAATAAGAACTATGGCTACACCTTC
cdr3_aa: CASSFNKNYGYTF
clone_size: -
d_call: -
j_call: TRBJ1-2
v_call: TRBV13

cdr3_nt: TGTGCCAGCAGCTTGGGGGGGCCCAATTCACCCCTCCACTTT
cdr3_aa: CASSLGGPNSPLHF
clone_size: -
d_call: -
j_call: TRBJ1-6
v_call: TRBV7-2

cdr3_nt: TGTGCCAGCAGTTACTCCCAGGGTTACGAGCAGTACTTC
cdr3_aa: CASSYSQGYEQYF
clone_size: -
d_call: -
j_call: TRBJ2-7
v_call: TRBV6-5

cdr3_nt: TGTGCCAGCAGTGGTTCCCCGGGTGGGGGCGGCGAGCAGTACTTC
cdr3_aa: CASSGSPGGGGEQYF
clone_size: -
d_call: -
j_call: TRBJ2-7
v_call: TRBV25-1

cdr3_nt: TGTGCCAGCAGCTTGGGGAATGAGCAGTTCTTC
cdr3_aa: CASSLGNEQFF
clone_size: -
d_call: -
j_call: TRBJ2-1
v_call: TRBV7-3

cdr3_nt: TGTGCCAGTAGTACCCAACGACAGGGGCGCGCAGTTGCTGGGGCCAACGTCCTGACTTTC
cdr3_aa: CASSTQRQGRAVAGANVLTF
clone_size: -
d_call: TRBD1
j_call: TRBJ2-6
v_call: TRBV19

cdr3_nt: TGTGCCAGCAGTTGGACAGGGATTATCGATGAGCAGTTCTTC
cdr3_aa: CASSWTGIIDEQFF
clone_size: once
d_call: TRBD1
j_call: TRBJ2-1
v_call: TRBV28

cdr3_nt: TGCGCCAGCAGCCCACGGGATGAACTCTCCTACGAGCAGTACTTC
cdr3_aa: CASSPRDELSYEQYF
clone_size: -
d_call: -
j_call: TRBJ2-7
v_call: TRBV4-1

cdr3_nt: TGTGCCAGCAGCCCGAACAGCGGGTCTTACGAGCAGTACTTC
cdr3_aa: CASSPNSGSYEQYF
clone_size: -
d_call: -
j_call: TRBJ2-7
v_call: TRBV7-2

cdr3_nt: TGCGCCAGCAGCTTTAGCGGGAGGATTGGAGATACGCAGTATTTT
cdr3_aa: CASSFSGRIGDTQYF
clone_size: -
d_call: TRBD2
j_call: TRBJ2-3
v_call: TRBV5-1

cdr3_nt: TGCGCCAGCAGTGTAGGGGGCAGAGATACGCAGTATTTT
cdr3_aa: CASSVGGRDTQYF
clone_size: -
d_call: TRBD1
j_call: TRBJ2-3
v_call: TRBV10-2

cdr3_nt: TGTGCCAGTTGCAGGGACCCGGATGCGGAAAAACTGTTTTTT
cdr3_aa: CASCRDPDAEKLFF
clone_size: -
d_call: -
j_call: TRBJ1-4
v_call: TRBV6-5

cdr3_nt: TGTGCCAGCAGCTTAGTATTCGGGGGTGGGACTGAAGCTTTCTTT
cdr3_aa: CASSLVFGGGTEAFF
clone_size: -
d_call: -
j_call: TRBJ1-1
v_call: TRBV7-2

cdr3_nt: TGTGCCAGCAGCCAAGCCCTGAATTCACCCCTCCACTTT
cdr3_aa: CASSQALNSPLHF
clone_size: -
d_call: -
j_call: TRBJ1-6
v_call: TRBV14

cdr3_nt: TGTGCCAGCAGTCCCCCGGGACAGCCTGAAGAGACCCAGTACTTC
cdr3_aa: CASSPPGQPEETQYF
clone_size: -
d_call: TRBD1
j_call: TRBJ2-5
v_call: TRBV6-6

cdr3_nt: TGCGCCAGCAGTGAAGAGGTAGAATATAGCAATCAGCCCCAGCATTTT
cdr3_aa: CASSEEVEYSNQPQHF
clone_size: -
d_call: -
j_call: TRBJ1-5
v_call: TRBV10-1

cdr3_nt: TGCGCCAGCAGCTTGGCCGAGGGGATTCGGGGCTACGAGCAGTACTTC
cdr3_aa: CASSLAEGIRGYEQYF
clone_size: -
d_call: -
j_call: TRBJ2-7
v_call: TRBV5-1

cdr3_nt: TGCGCCAGCAGCAGGACTAGCGGGATGGTCGAGCAGTACTTC
cdr3_aa: CASSRTSGMVEQYF
clone_size: -
d_call: TRBD2
j_call: TRBJ2-7
v_call: TRBV4-3

cdr3_nt: TGTGCCAGCAGCCAAGAGGACAGGGAGGATGGCTACACCTTC
cdr3_aa: CASSQEDREDGYTF
clone_size: -
d_call: TRBD1
j_call: TRBJ1-2
v_call: TRBV4-2

cdr3_nt: TGTGCCAGCAGGCTTAGCGGGAGGTACGAGCAGTACTTC
cdr3_aa: CASRLSGRYEQYF
clone_size: -
d_call: TRBD2
j_call: TRBJ2-7
v_call: TRBV5-5

cdr3_nt: TGTGCCAGCAGTTACTCGAGAGCGGAGACCCAGTACTTC
cdr3_aa: CASSYSRAETQYF
clone_size: -
d_call: -
j_call: TRBJ2-5
v_call: TRBV6-5

cdr3_nt: TGTGCCACCGAGCTAGCGGGATCTGACGAGCAGTACTTC
cdr3_aa: CATELAGSDEQYF
clone_size: -
d_call: TRBD2
j_call: TRBJ2-7
v_call: TRBV10-3

cdr3_nt: TGTGCCAGCAGCGTAGCTAGCGGGACCCTCACAGATACGCAGTATTTT
cdr3_aa: CASSVASGTLTDTQYF
clone_size: -
d_call: TRBD2
j_call: TRBJ2-3
v_call: TRBV9

cdr3_nt: TGTGCCAGCAGCACCACTAGCGGGAGCACAGATACGCAGTATTTT
cdr3_aa: CASSTTSGSTDTQYF
clone_size: once
d_call: TRBD2
j_call: TRBJ2-3
v_call: TRBV7-3

cdr3_nt: TGTGCCAGCAGCGTGGGCAGGTCCACAGATACGCAGTATTTT
cdr3_aa: CASSVGRSTDTQYF
clone_size: once
d_call: -
j_call: TRBJ2-3
v_call: TRBV9

cdr3_nt: TGCGCCAGCAGCTTGGAACCCCCTAACCCCTACAATGAGCAGTTCTTC
cdr3_aa: CASSLEPPNPYNEQFF
clone_size: -
d_call: -
j_call: TRBJ2-1
v_call: TRBV5-1

cdr3_nt: TGCGCCAGCAGCTTGGCAGGGGGCTACACCGGGGAGCTGTTTTTT
cdr3_aa: CASSLAGGYTGELFF
clone_size: -
d_call: TRBD1
j_call: TRBJ2-2
v_call: TRBV5-1